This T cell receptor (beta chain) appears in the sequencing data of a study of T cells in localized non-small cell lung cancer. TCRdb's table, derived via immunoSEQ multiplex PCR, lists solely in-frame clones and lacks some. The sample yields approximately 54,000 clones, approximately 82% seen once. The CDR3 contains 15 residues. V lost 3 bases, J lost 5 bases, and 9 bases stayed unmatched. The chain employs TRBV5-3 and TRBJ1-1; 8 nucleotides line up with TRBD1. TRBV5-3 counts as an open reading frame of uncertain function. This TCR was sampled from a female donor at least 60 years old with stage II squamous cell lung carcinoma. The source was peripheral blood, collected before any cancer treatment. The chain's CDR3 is CARSSRTGKRTEAFF. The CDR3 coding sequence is TGTGCCAGAAGCTCAAGGACAGGGAAGAGGACTGAAGCTTTCTTT.